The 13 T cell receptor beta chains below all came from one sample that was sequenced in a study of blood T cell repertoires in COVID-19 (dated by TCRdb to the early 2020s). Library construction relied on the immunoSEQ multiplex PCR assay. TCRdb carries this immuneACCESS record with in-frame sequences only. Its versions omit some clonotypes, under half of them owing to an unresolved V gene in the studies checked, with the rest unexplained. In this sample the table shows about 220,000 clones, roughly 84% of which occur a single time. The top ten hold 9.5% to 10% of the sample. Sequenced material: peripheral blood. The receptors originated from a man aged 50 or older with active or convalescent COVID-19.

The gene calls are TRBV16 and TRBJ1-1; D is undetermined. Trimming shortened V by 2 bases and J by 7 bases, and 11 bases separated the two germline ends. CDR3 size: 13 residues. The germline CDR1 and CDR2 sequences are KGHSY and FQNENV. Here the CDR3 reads CASSQRRDSEAFF. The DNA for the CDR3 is TGTGCCAGCAGCCAACGGCGGGATAGTGAAGCTTTCTTT.

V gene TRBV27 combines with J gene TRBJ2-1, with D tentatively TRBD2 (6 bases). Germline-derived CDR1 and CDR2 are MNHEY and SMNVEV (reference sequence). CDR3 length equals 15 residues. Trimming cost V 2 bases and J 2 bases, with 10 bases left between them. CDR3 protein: CASSLALAAYNEQFF. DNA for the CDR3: TGTGCCAGCAGTTTAGCACTAGCAGCCTACAATGAGCAGTTCTTC.

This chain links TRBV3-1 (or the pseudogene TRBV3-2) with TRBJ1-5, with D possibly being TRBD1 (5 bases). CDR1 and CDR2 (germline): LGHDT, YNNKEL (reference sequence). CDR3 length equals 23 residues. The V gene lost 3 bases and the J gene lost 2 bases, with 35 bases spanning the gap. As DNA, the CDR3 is TGTGCCAGCAGCCACCTGAAACATCATTCCTGTGACCGGGGGGTTGGTGGCAATCAGCCCCAGCATTTT. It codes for CASSHLKHHSCDRGVGGNQPQHF.

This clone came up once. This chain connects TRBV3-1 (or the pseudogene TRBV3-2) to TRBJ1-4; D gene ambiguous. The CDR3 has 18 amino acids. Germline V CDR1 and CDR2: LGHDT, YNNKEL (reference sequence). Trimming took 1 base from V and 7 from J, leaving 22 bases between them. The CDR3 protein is CASSQGPPTGSVGEKLFF. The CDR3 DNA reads TGTGCCAGCAGCCAAGGGCCACCGACTGGCAGCGTTGGTGAAAAACTGTTTTTT.

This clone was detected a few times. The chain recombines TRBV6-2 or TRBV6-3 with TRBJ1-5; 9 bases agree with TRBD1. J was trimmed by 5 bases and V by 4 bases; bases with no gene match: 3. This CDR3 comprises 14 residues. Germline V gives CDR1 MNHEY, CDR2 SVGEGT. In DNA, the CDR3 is TGTGCCAGCAGTTCGGGACAGGGTCATCAGCCCCAGCATTTT. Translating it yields CASSSGQGHQPQHF.

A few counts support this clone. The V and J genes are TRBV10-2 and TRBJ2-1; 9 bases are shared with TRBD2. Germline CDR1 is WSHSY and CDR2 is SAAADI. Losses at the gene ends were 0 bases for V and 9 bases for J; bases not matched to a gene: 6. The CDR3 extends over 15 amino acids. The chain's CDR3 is CASSESSGGWGEQFF. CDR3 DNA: TGCGCCAGCAGTGAGTCTAGCGGGGGTTGGGGTGAGCAGTTCTTC.

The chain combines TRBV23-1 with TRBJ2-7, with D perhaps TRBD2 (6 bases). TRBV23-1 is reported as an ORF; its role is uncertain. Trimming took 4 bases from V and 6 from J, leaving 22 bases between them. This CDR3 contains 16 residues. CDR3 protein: CASSLPRHWLGGEQYV. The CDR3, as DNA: TGCGCCAGCAGTCTCCCCCGGCATTGGTTGGGAGGCGAGCAGTACGTC.

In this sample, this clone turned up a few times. CDR3 residues: CASSISYNEQFF. CDR3 nucleotide sequence: TGTGCCAGCAGCATATCCTACAATGAGCAGTTCTTC. The J gene is TRBJ2-1, the V gene TRBV5-4, with no clear D. The CDR3 runs to 12 residues. The ends were cut back, 4 bases at V and 1 base at J, with 3 bases in the middle. The germline V gene encodes CDR1 SGHNT and CDR2 YYREEE (reference sequence).

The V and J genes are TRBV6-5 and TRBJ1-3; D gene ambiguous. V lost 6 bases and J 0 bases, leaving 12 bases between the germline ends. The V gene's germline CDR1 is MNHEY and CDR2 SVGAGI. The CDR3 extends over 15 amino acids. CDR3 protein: CASRSDINSGNTIYF. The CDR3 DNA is TGTGCCAGCAGATCCGACATCAACTCTGGAAACACCATATATTTT.

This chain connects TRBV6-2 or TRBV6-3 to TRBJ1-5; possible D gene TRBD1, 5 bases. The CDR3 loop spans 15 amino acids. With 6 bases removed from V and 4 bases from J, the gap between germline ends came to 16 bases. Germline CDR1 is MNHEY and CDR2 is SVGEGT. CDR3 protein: CASSPSGLRNQPQHF. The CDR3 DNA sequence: TGTGCCAGCAGCCCCTCGGGACTTAGAAATCAGCCCCAGCATTTT.

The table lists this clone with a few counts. The CDR3 nucleotides read TGTGCCAGCACTTGGACAGGGGGAAACACCGGGGAGCTGTTTTTT. Its protein product is CASTWTGGNTGELFF. The chain couples TRBV2 to TRBJ2-2; 10 bases fit TRBD1. The CDR3 extends over 15 amino acids. Germline values: CDR1 SNHLY, CDR2 FYNNEI. The J segment lost 2 bases and the V segment lost 7 bases, leaving 4 bases of the junction unmatched.

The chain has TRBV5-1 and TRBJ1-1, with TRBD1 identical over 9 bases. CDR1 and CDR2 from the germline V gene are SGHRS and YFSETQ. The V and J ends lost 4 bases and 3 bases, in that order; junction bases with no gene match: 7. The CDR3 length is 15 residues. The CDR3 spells CASSTGTGPHTEAFF. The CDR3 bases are TGCGCCAGCAGCACCGGGACAGGGCCCCACACTGAAGCTTTCTTT.

The CDR3 region has the DNA TGCGCCAGCAGCTCGACAGGGGGCGTCTATGGCTACACCTTC. As protein: CASSSTGGVYGYTF. V usage is TRBV5-1 and J usage is TRBJ1-2; 10 bases are shared with TRBD1. The V and J ends lost 3 bases and 4 bases, in that order; junction bases with no gene match: 3. The germline V gene encodes CDR1 SGHRS and CDR2 YFSETQ. The CDR3 is made up of 14 amino acids.